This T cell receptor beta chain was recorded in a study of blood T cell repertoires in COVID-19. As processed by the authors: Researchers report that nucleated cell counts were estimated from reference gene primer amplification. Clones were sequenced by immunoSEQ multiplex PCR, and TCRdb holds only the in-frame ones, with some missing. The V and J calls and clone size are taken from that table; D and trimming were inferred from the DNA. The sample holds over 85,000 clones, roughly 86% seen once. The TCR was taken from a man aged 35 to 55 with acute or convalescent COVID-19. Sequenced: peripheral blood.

CDR3 region: CAITEGTGLSLHF. CDR3 DNA: TGTGCCATCACCGAGGGGACAGGTCTTTCCCTCCACTTT. The chain has TRBV10-3 and TRBJ1-6; the match to TRBD1 covers 8 bases. Trimming at V came to 7 bases and at J to 14 bases, leaving 10 bases not matched to a gene. The CDR3 is 13 residues long. Per germline, CDR1 ENHRY and CDR2 SYGVKD.